This T cell receptor beta chain is drawn from a study of CD8+CD57+ T cells in acquired aplastic anemia. The use of genomic DNA as template underpinned the TCR beta VDJ and CDR3 profiling. Via MiXCR, TCRdb re-called the reads, giving one row per CDR3 protein. The table has under 200,000 distinct CDR3 sequences, less than 60% seen once. Patients selected for sequencing had displayed CD8+CD57+ cell expansion by flow cytometry. This CDR3 contains 16 residues. Germline CDR1 and CDR2: SGHDT and YYEEEE. Trimming stripped 4 bases from V and 0 bases from J, with 13 bases between. This clonotype was seen at least ten times.

The sample taken for sequencing was sorted CD4+, CD8+, or CD8+CD57+ T cells (not recorded which) from PBMCs. This clonotype was sampled from a human donor with aplastic anemia. The rearrangement uses TRBV5-6 and TRBJ2-2; D may be TRBD1 (5 bases). The CDR3 reads CASSATASANTGELFF. The CDR3 DNA follows: TGTGCCAGCAGCGCGACAGCTTCCGCGAACACCGGGGAGCTGTTTTTT. Full variable domain (missing parts from reference TRBV5-6 and TRBJ2-2): DAGVTQSPTHLIKTRGQQVTLRCSPKSGHDTVSWYQQALGQGPQFIFQYYEEEERQRGNFPDRFSGHQFPNYSSELNVNALLLGDSALYLCASSATASANTGELFFGEGSRLTVL.